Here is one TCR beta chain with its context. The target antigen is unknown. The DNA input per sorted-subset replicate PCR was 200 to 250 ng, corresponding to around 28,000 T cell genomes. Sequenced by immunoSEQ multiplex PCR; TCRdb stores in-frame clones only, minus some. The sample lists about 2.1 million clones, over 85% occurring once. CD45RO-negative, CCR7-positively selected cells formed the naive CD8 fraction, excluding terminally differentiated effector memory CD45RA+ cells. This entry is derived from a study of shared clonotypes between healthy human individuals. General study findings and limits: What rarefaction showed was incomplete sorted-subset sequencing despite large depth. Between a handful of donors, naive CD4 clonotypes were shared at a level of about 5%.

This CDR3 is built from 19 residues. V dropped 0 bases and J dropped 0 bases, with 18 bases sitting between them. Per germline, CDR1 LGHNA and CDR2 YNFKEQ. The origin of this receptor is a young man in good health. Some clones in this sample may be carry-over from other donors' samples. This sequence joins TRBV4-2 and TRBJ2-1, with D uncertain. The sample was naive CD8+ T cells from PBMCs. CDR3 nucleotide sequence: TGTGCCAGCAGCCAAGATCGTATTTATCCGAAGGGCTCCTACAATGAGCAGTTCTTC. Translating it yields CASSQDRIYPKGSYNEQFF.